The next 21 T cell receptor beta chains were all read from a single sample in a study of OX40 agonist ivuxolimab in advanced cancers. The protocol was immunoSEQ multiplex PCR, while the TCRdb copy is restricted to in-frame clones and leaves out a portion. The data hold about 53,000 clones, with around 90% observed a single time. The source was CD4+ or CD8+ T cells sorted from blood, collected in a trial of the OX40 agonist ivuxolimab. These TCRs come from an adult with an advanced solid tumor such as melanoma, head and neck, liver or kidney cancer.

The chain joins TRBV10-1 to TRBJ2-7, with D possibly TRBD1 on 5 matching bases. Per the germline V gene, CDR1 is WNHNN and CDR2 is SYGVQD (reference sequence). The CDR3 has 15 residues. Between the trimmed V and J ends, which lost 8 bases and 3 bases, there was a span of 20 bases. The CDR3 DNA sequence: TGCGCCAGCCATCAGGGCCAAGTTGGGAACTACGAGCAGTACGTC. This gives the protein CASHQGQVGNYEQYV.

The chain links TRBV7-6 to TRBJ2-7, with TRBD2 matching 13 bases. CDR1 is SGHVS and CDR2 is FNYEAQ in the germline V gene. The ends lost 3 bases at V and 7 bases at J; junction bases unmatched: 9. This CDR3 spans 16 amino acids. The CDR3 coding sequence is TGTGCCAGCAGCTTCGCACTAGCGGGAGGGCCAGTTGAGCAGTACTTC. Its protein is CASSFALAGGPVEQYF.

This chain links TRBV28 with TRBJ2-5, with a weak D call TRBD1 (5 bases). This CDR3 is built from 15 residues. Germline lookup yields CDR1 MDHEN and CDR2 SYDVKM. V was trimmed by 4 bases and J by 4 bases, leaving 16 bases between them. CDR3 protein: CASSSTTTDRETQYF. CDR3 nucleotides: TGTGCCAGCAGTTCTACCACAACCGACAGAGAGACCCAGTACTTC.

The CDR3 region has the DNA TGCGCCAGCAGCTTGGAACACCCGAGCTCCTACGAGCAGTACTTC. This gives the protein CASSLEHPSSYEQYF. The chain recombines TRBV5-1 with TRBJ2-7; D not resolved. The V end lost 0 bases, the J end lost 0 bases, and 10 bases lay between the germline ends. Germline V gives CDR1 SGHRS, CDR2 YFSETQ. The CDR3 totals 15 residues.

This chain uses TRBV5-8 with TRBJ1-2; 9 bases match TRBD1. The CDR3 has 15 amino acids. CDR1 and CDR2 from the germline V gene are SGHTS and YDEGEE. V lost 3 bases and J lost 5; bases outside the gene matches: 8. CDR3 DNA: TGTGCCAGCAGCTCAGGGACAGGGAGAGAGTATGGCTACACCTTC. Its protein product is CASSSGTGREYGYTF.

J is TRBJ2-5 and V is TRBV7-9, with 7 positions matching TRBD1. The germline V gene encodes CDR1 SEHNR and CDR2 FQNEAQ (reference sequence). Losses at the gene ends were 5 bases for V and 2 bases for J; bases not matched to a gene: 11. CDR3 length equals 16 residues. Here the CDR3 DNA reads TGTGCCAGCAGCCAACAGGGGCTCTCCTTACAAGAGACCCAGTACTTC. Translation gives CASSQQGLSLQETQYF.

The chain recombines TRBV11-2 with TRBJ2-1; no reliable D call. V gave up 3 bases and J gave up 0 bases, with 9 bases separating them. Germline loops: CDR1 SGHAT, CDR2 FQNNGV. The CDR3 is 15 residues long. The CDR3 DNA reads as TGTGCCAGCAGCTTGGACGGTAGCTCCTACAATGAGCAGTTCTTC. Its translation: CASSLDGSSYNEQFF.

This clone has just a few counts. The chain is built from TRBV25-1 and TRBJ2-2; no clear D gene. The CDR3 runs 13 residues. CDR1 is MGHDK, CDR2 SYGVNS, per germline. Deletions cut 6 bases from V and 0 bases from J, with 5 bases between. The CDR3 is CASRTANTGELFF. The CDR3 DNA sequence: TGTGCCAGCAGGACCGCGAACACCGGGGAGCTGTTTTTT.

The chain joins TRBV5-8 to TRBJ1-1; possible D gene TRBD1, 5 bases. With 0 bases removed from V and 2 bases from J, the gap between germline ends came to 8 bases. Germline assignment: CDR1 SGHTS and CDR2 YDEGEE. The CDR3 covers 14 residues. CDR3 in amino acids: CASSLGGANTEAFF. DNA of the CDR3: TGTGCCAGCAGCTTGGGGGGCGCAAACACTGAAGCTTTCTTT.

The CDR3 DNA reads TGTGCCAGTAGTATGTGGCAGATCTATAATTCACCCCTCCACTTT. The encoded protein is CASSMWQIYNSPLHF. The chain is built from TRBV19 and TRBJ1-6; D is unresolved. The CDR3 runs to 15 residues. Germline loops: CDR1 LNHDA, CDR2 SQIVND (reference sequence). Between the trimmed V and J ends, which lost 3 bases and 3 bases, there was a span of 9 bases.

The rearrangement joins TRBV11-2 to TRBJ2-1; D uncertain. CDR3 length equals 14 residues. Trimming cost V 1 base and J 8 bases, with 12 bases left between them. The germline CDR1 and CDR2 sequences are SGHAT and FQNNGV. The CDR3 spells CASSLVKGMDEQFF. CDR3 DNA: TGTGCCAGCAGCTTAGTGAAAGGGATGGATGAGCAGTTCTTC.

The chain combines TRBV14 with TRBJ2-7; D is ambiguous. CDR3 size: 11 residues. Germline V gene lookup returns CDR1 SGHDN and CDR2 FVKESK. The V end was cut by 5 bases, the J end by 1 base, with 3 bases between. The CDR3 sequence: CASSASYEQYF. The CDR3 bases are TGTGCCAGCAGCGCTTCCTACGAGCAGTACTTC. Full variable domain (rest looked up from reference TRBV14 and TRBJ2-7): EAGVTQFPSHSVIEKGQTVTLRCDPISGHDNLYWYRRVMGKEIKFLLHFVKESKQDESGMPNNRFLAERTGGTYSTLKVQPAELEDSGVYFCASSASYEQYFGPGTRLTVT.

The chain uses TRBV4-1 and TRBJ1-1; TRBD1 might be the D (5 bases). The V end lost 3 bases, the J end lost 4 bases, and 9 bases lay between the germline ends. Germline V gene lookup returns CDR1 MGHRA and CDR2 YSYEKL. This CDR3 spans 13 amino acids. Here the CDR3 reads CASSQGEITEAFF. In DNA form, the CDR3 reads TGCGCCAGCAGCCAGGGGGAGATCACTGAAGCTTTCTTT.

CDR3 nucleotide sequence: TGTGCCAGCAGCTCAGGGAACTATGGCTACACCTTC. Its translation is CASSSGNYGYTF. The chain employs TRBV27 and TRBJ1-2, with D tentatively TRBD1 (5 bases). The CDR3 totals 12 residues. CDR1 MNHEY and CDR2 SMNVEV come from the germline V gene (reference sequence). V was pared by 6 bases and J by 2 bases, with 7 bases between.

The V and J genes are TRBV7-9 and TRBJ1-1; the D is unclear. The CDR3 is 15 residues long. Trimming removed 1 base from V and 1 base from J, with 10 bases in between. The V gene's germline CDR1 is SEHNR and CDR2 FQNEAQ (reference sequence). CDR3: CASSLGFGENTEAFF. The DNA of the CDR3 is TGTGCCAGCAGCTTAGGTTTCGGGGAGAACACTGAAGCTTTCTTT.

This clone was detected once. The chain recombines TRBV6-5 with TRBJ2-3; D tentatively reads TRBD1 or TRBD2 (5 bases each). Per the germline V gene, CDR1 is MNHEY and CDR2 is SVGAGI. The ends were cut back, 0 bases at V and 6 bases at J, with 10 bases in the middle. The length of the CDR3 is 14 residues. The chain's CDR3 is CASSYSGTGDTQYF. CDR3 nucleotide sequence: TGTGCCAGCAGTTACTCGGGGACCGGTGATACGCAGTATTTT.

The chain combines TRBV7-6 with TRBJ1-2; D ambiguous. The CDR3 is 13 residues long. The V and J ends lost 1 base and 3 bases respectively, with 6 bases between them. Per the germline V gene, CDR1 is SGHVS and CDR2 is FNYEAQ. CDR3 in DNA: TGTGCCAGCAGCTTAGGGGCCTACTATGGCTACACCTTC. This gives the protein CASSLGAYYGYTF.

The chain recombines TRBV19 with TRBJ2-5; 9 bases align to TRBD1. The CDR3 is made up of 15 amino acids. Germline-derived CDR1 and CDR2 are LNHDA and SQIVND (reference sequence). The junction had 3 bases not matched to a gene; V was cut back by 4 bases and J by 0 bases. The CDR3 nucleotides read TGTGCCAGTAGTACCGGGACAGGGAACCAAGAGACCCAGTACTTC. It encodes CASSTGTGNQETQYF.

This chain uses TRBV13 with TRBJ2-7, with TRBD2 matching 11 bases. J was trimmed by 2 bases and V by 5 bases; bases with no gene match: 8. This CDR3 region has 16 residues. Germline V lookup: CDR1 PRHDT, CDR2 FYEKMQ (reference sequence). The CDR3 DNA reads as TGTGCCAGCAGCCCCCCTACTAGCGGGAGTGCCTACGAGCAGTACTTC. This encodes CASSPPTSGSAYEQYF.

CDR3 coding DNA: TGTGCCAGCAGCGTATGGGGAGAGACCCAGTACTTC. Amino acid sequence: CASSVWGETQYF. The chain has TRBV9 and TRBJ2-5; no firm D call. This CDR3 region has 12 residues. Germline values: CDR1 SGDLS, CDR2 YYNGEE. Trimming shortened V by 1 base and J by 4 bases, and 5 bases separated the two germline ends.

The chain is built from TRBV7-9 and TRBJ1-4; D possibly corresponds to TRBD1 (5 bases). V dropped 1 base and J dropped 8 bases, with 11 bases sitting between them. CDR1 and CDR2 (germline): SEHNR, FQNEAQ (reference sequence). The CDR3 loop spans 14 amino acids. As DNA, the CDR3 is TGTGCCAGCAGCTTAGGGCAGGGTGGCGAAAAACTGTTTTTT. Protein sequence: CASSLGQGGEKLFF.